The present T cell receptor beta chain was sequenced within a study of long-term antiretroviral therapy in people with HIV (dated by TCRdb to 2022 to 2024). About the study as a whole: The earliest samples were collected approximately a decade before the 2015 WHO recommendation for immediate ART, a period when ART was typically delayed until CD4 counts fell. A retrospective serial study tested whether changes in peripheral blood TRB repertoire composition and diversity were associated with ART initiation and durable HIV suppression. A total of roughly 180 cryopreserved PBMC samples were contributed to the cohort by 30 adults with confirmed HIV infection, with samples collected serially over a mean of approximately 6 years (range 1-12). Of the 30 participants with HIV, about twelve were female. No cross-contamination during QIAcube processing was shown when test extractions of a monoclonal T-cell line were performed alongside over 25 polyclonal samples.

A word on this clone: The clone's antigen remains unknown. The input lacks base qualities; no much larger clone sits a single base away.

Study-wide conclusions, independent of this receptor: Compared with controls, HIV repertoires had narrower CDR3 length ranges, and the network structure pointed to an antigen-experienced repertoire that shifted only slightly toward naive after ART. Expanded TRB clones identified before ART initiation dominated the repertoire at all time points, although this dominance fluctuated and declined in many PLHIV after ART. Because PBMC availability was limited, only the TCR beta chain was sequenced, with no alpha chain pairing. Unsorted PBMC were profiled instead of sorted CD4+ and CD8+ T cells because pre-ART samples had limited cell numbers. The samples span the years 2004 to 2017, and the ART regimens used at that time may not be as effective as current regimens. ART initiation was associated with a significant increase in TRB diversity, but diversity stayed significantly below transplant donor controls even after long-term ART. No data were available on ART adherence, viral resistance or therapy changes, limiting inferences about post-ART repertoire changes.

The immunoSEQ hsTCRB v3.0 assay was used at survey level resolution for TRB variable region sequencing. The target sequencing depth for TRB was about 40,000-55,000 T-cell genomes per sample. Pooled TRB libraries were sequenced on an Illumina MiSeq with a v3 150-cycle kit. As for the authors' bioinformatics: Repertoire analysis was performed in R inside a reproducible Nextflow workflow that covered QC, data transformation and analysis. Custom analyses were implemented in LymphoSeq2, an R package for AIRR-Seq data exploration. After excluding a handful of samples that yielded fewer than 5000 total TRB sequences, 150 to 200 HIV repertoires remained for analysis. Of the approximately 190 retained HIV repertoires, about 60 were collected before and 120 to 140 after ART initiation. Repertoires were downsampled to 5000 TRB nucleotide sequences, and summary statistics were averaged over 100 downsampling iterations. Only TRB sequences with CDR3 regions of at least seven amino acids were retained for analysis. Diversity was assessed using a clonality score derived from Shannon entropy and using the Gini coefficient. Repertoire networks linked the top 5000 CDR3 amino acid sequences whenever two sequences differed by an edit distance of one. For TRB CDR3 amino acid sequences, antigen specificity groups and MHC restriction were predicted with GLIPH2. Known CMV, EBV, HIV or tissue antigen associations were flagged by matching CDR3 amino acid sequences against VDJdb and McPAS-TCR. Pre-ART, post-ART and control groups were compared with Wilcoxon signed-rank tests and Holm-Bonferroni correction. Sourced from immuneACCESS, this table was stored by TCRdb with only in-frame sequences that have V and J called. A share of the clones is absent; for the studies checked, an unresolved V gene accounts for under half, and the remainder has no known explanation. For V, J and clone size, that table is used; D and trimming come from the DNA. The sample contains about 29,000 clones, around 89% of them found a single time. Approximately 4% of the sample rests with the top ten.

To be included, a participant needed at least one PBMC sample from before ART initiation plus at least two post-ART samples. Every participant with HIV received treatment in the United States of America. Cryopreserved samples of roughly 0.85-11 million PBMC were thawed and washed before DNA extraction. At the time of the earliest PBMC sample, participants with HIV were aged between about 23 and 54 years. PBMC samples were contributed by each participant from 1-4 timepoints before ART initiation and 2-8 timepoints after ART initiation, with a median of 7 samples. Serial HIV viral load, CD4+ T-cell count, ART history and demographic data were obtained for every participant. Using a Qiagen kit on a QIAcube, genomic DNA was extracted from unsorted PBMC, with samples processed in batches of 12. Inclusive of the bounding cysteine and phenylalanine, the CDR3 is 14 residues long. Left in the record is the CDR3 DNA by itself, 42 bases read in frame from the first base. The junction carries 8 bases between V and J, which are trimmed by 2 bases and 0 bases respectively. According to the germline V gene (reference sequence), CDR1 reads SGHAT and CDR2 reads FQDESV.

The rearrangement joined TRBV11-1 to TRBJ2-7; the D gene assignment is ambiguous. The sample was unsorted PBMCs, taken 0.5 years after starting antiretroviral therapy. The sequence derives from a woman in her late teens or twenties with HIV. The sequenced DNA is TGTGCCAGCAGCTTAAGGTTTAGCTCCTACGAGCAGTACTTC. Its protein is CASSLRFSSYEQYF.